The 9 T cell receptor beta chains given below trace back to one sample, sequenced in a study of cytomegalovirus exposure and HLA in healthy donors. With 60 Vbeta and 13 Jbeta primers, the PCR was carried out. Profiling relied on immunoSEQ multiplex PCR, and the TCRdb table lists in-frame clones only, not all of them. The sample gives about 130,000 clones, roughly 77% of which show up once; around 6.4% is in the top ten. Sequencing was performed on PBMCs. The source is a woman in her thirties or forties in good health and CMV-seropositive.

The V and J genes are TRBV11-2 and TRBJ1-1; 9 nucleotides agree with TRBD1. This CDR3 is 18 amino acids long. With V trimmed by 0 bases and J by 5 bases, 13 bases remained unmatched. Per the germline V gene, CDR1 is SGHAT and CDR2 is FQNNGV. CDR3 residues: CASSLDWPSGTGRTEAFF. CDR3 coding DNA: TGTGCCAGCAGCTTAGATTGGCCATCGGGGACAGGGAGGACTGAAGCTTTCTTT.

This rearrangement joins TRBV7-9 to TRBJ2-3, with 7 bases fitting TRBD2. In germline, CDR1 is SEHNR, CDR2 FQNEAQ (reference sequence). The J segment lost 4 bases and the V segment lost 4 bases, leaving 2 bases of the junction unmatched. The CDR3 loop spans 13 amino acids. The CDR3 loop reads CASSSAGADTQYF. CDR3 DNA: TGTGCCAGCAGCTCCGCGGGGGCAGATACGCAGTATTTT.

This clone was seen once. The genes are TRBV7-3 and TRBJ2-2; 12 bases are a match to TRBD1. The germline V gene encodes CDR1 SGHTA and CDR2 FQGTGA. Trimming removed 5 bases from V and 5 bases from J; junction bases left unmatched: 12. The CDR3 is 18 amino acids. The CDR3 nucleotides read TGTGCCAGCAGCGCCTCCGGGACAGGGGGCGCAAATACCGGGGAGCTGTTTTTT. This codes for CASSASGTGGANTGELFF.

CDR3 bases: TGTGCCAGCAGTCGACCGGGACAGGGAACTGAAAAACTGTTTTTT. This encodes CASSRPGQGTEKLFF. The J gene is TRBJ1-4, the V gene TRBV28, with 9 bases that match TRBD1. This CDR3 spans 15 amino acids. The V segment lost 5 bases and the J segment 7 bases; nucleotides outside the gene matches: 8. Germline V gene data show CDR1 as MDHEN and CDR2 as SYDVKM.

This chain connects TRBV5-1 to TRBJ2-7; tentative D call: TRBD1 (5 bases). Per the germline V gene, CDR1 is SGHRS and CDR2 is YFSETQ. V was clipped by 5 bases and J by 1 base, with 22 bases between them. CDR3 size: 17 residues. The CDR3 DNA follows: TGCGCCAGCAGGTTTGGTCGGACACCGAGACTTTCCTACGAGCAGTACTTC. Its protein product is CASRFGRTPRLSYEQYF.

The genes are TRBV4-1 and TRBJ2-7; 9 nucleotides agree with TRBD2. The CDR3 runs to 16 residues. CDR1 is MGHRA and CDR2 is YSYEKL in the germline V gene. J was trimmed by 0 bases and V by 1 base; bases with no gene match: 4. CDR3 coding DNA: TGCGCCAGCAGCCAAGGTAGCGGGAGTTTCTCCTACGAGCAGTACTTC. This gives the protein CASSQGSGSFSYEQYF.

The V call is TRBV27, the J call TRBJ2-1; possible D gene TRBD2, 6 bases. V lost 3 bases and J lost 0, with 12 bases in between. The CDR3 length is 16 residues. Looked up from germline, CDR1 is MNHEY and CDR2 is SMNVEV (reference sequence). The CDR3 sequence: CASSFGGVGSYNEQFF. The CDR3, as DNA: TGTGCCAGCAGTTTTGGAGGGGTTGGCTCCTACAATGAGCAGTTCTTC.

The chain employs TRBV30 and TRBJ1-1; tentative D call: TRBD1 (6 bases). The CDR3 runs to 16 residues. CDR1 is GTSNPN and CDR2 is SVGIG in the germline V gene (reference sequence). V lost 3 bases to trimming and J lost 1 base, with 18 bases between them. The DNA for the CDR3 is TGTGCCTGGAGCCGACTTCCAGGGGAAGGGAACACTGAAGCTTTCTTT. Translated, it gives CAWSRLPGEGNTEAFF.

The CDR3: CASSLTQNYGYTF. CDR3 nucleotides: TGCGCCAGCAGCTTGACACAGAACTATGGCTACACCTTC. This chain uses TRBV5-1 with TRBJ1-2; the D is unclear. V dropped 1 base and J dropped 2 bases, with 6 bases sitting between them. This CDR3 comprises 13 residues. CDR1 and CDR2 (germline): SGHRS, YFSETQ.